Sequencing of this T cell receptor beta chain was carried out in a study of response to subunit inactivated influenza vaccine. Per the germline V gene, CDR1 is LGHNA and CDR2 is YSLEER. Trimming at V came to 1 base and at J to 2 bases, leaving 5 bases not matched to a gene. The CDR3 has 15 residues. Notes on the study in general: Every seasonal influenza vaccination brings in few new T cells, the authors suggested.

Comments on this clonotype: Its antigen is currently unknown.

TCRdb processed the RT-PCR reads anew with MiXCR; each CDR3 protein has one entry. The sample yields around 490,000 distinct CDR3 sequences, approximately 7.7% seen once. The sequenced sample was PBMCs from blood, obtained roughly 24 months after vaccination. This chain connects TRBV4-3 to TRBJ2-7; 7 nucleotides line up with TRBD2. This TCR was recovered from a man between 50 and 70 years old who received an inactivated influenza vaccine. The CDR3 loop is CASSQGASGTYEQYF. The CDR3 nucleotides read TGCGCCAGCAGCCAAGGGGCTAGCGGAACCTACGAGCAGTACTTC.